These 10 T cell receptor beta chains were sequenced from one sample in a study of blood T cell repertoires in COVID-19. Here immunoSEQ multiplex PCR was the method, and the copy in TCRdb shows in-frame clones only, minus some. The sample gives about 210,000 clones, approximately 78% of which show up once; nearly 9.5% is in the top ten. Sequenced sample: PBMCs or T cells enriched from blood (not recorded which). Source of these receptors: a man in his forties or fifties who had recovered from COVID-19.

This clone occurred a few times. The chain recombines TRBV30 with TRBJ2-7; 7 bases are a match to TRBD1. This CDR3 comprises 14 residues. The germline CDR1 and CDR2 sequences are GTSNPN and SVGIG (reference sequence). V lost 0 bases and J lost 3; bases outside the gene matches: 5. The DNA for the CDR3 is TGTGCCTGGAGTGTAGGGACAGCTGGCTACGAGCAGTACTTC. This translates into CAWSVGTAGYEQYF.

This clone was detected only a few times. The rearrangement uses TRBV5-6 and TRBJ2-7, with D uncertain. Germline V lookup: CDR1 SGHDT, CDR2 YYEEEE. The CDR3 is made up of 14 amino acids. The V end was cut by 4 bases, the J end by 3 bases, with 14 bases between. The CDR3: CASSLISTGYEQYF. CDR3 coding DNA: TGTGCCAGCAGCCTGATCTCGACTGGCTACGAGCAGTACTTC.

As DNA, the CDR3 is TGCGCCAGCAGCATTCTGTCAGGTTCCTCTGGAAACACCATATATTTT. This translates into CASSILSGSSGNTIYF. The rearrangement links TRBV5-1 to TRBJ1-3; D call uncertain. The CDR3 runs 16 residues. Trimming took off 4 bases at V and 0 bases at J, with 14 bases between the two ends. Germline V gene sequence: CDR1 SGHRS, CDR2 YFSETQ.

This clone was seen only once. This chain uses TRBV5-1 with TRBJ2-5, with D perhaps TRBD1 (6 bases). The CDR3 totals 16 residues. Deletions cut 0 bases from V and 2 bases from J, with 14 bases between. Germline loops: CDR1 SGHRS, CDR2 YFSETQ. Here the CDR3 reads CASSLVAGVVQETQYF. CDR3 nucleotide sequence: TGCGCCAGCAGCTTGGTTGCAGGGGTTGTTCAAGAGACCCAGTACTTC.

The chain uses TRBV9 and TRBJ2-1, with 7 bases fitting TRBD2. Looked up from germline, CDR1 is SGDLS and CDR2 is YYNGEE. V lost 3 bases, J lost 6 bases, and 9 bases stayed unmatched. The CDR3 consists of 15 residues. CDR3: CASSASGVLLNEQFF. Written as DNA, the CDR3 is TGTGCCAGCAGCGCAAGCGGGGTTCTGCTCAATGAGCAGTTCTTC. The whole variable domain, remainder taken from reference TRBV9 and TRBJ2-1, is DSGVTQTPKHLITATGQRVTLRCSPRSGDLSVYWYQQSLDQGLQFLIQYYNGEERAKGNILERFSAQQFPDLHSELNLSSLELGDSALYFCASSASGVLLNEQFFGPGTRLTVL.

The genes are TRBV19 and TRBJ2-5; 7 bases agree with TRBD1. This CDR3 region has 14 residues. Germline CDR1 is LNHDA and CDR2 is SQIVND (reference sequence). J lost 1 base, V lost 6 bases, and 5 bases had no gene match. DNA of the CDR3: TGTGCCAGTAGGAGCGACAGGGCCCAAGAGACCCAGTACTTC. Protein sequence: CASRSDRAQETQYF.

CDR3 DNA sequence: TGTGCCAGTAGTATCGGGCAGGGGGCCGGGGAGCTGTTTTTT. Translating gives CASSIGQGAGELFF. The rearrangement joins TRBV19 to TRBJ2-2, with 7 nucleotides matching TRBD1. The V and J ends lost 3 bases and 6 bases, in that order; junction bases with no gene match: 4. The CDR3 runs to 14 residues. Germline loops: CDR1 LNHDA, CDR2 SQIVND (reference sequence).

V gene TRBV24-1 combines with J gene TRBJ2-7; 7 bases fit TRBD2. The CDR3 runs 17 residues. In germline, CDR1 is KGHDR, CDR2 SFDVKD. Trimming at V came to 4 bases and at J to 4 bases, leaving 15 bases not matched to a gene. The CDR3 region has the DNA TGTGCCACCAGTGACCCCCGTTCTAGCGGCAAAACTTACGAGCAGTACTTC. This codes for CATSDPRSSGKTYEQYF.

The J gene is TRBJ1-2, the V gene TRBV6-5; 7 bases are a match to TRBD1. CDR1 MNHEY and CDR2 SVGAGI come from the germline V gene. The ends lost 5 bases at V and 0 bases at J; junction bases unmatched: 6. The CDR3 spans 15 residues. The CDR3 nucleotides are TGTGCCAGCAGTAGTACAGGGGTAGCTAACTATGGCTACACCTTC. Protein sequence: CASSSTGVANYGYTF.

This chain connects TRBV6-4 to TRBJ1-1; 7 nucleotides agree with TRBD1. V shed 6 bases, J shed 2 bases, and the junction held 6 bases outside the gene matches. CDR1 is MRHNA and CDR2 is SNTAGT in the germline V gene. This CDR3 is 14 amino acids long. CDR3 loop: CASRRGLGNTEAFF. In DNA, the CDR3 is TGTGCCAGCAGGAGGGGGCTGGGTAACACTGAAGCTTTCTTT.